A single sample is the source of the 6 T cell receptor beta chains below, sequenced in a study of cytomegalovirus exposure and HLA in healthy donors. PCR primers comprised 60 Vbeta and 13 Jbeta primers. Assay: immunoSEQ multiplex PCR; the TCRdb copy retains only in-frame clones and omits some. This sample carries about 160,000 clones, under 85% of them seen once, and the ten largest clones take around 4.1%. Sequenced input: PBMCs. The receptors shown here come from a man over 45 in good health and CMV-seropositive.

The rearrangement links TRBV5-6 to TRBJ2-1; D is possibly TRBD2 (6 bases). V gave up 0 bases and J gave up 6 bases, with 10 bases separating them. The CDR3 loop spans 14 amino acids. Germline CDR1 and CDR2: SGHDT and YYEEEE. The CDR3 spells CASSLVSGVNEQFF. CDR3 bases: TGTGCCAGCAGCTTGGTGTCGGGGGTCAATGAGCAGTTCTTC.

As for this clone: Other nucleotide sequences in the sample specify the same CDR3. The rearrangement uses TRBV4-1 and TRBJ1-5; 7 bases align to TRBD1. V gave up 4 bases and J gave up 2 bases; unmatched junction bases: 2. There are 14 residues in the CDR3. The germline gives CDR1 MGHRA, CDR2 YSYEKL. CDR3: CASSLGQGNQPQHF. The CDR3 DNA is TGCGCCAGCAGCCTTGGACAGGGCAATCAGCCCCAGCATTTT.

The chain couples TRBV9 to TRBJ2-1; TRBD2 might be the D (6 bases). The length of the CDR3 is 15 residues. Trimming cost V 1 base and J 4 bases, with 12 bases left between them. The germline V gene has CDR1 SGDLS and CDR2 YYNGEE. CDR3 region: CASSVSPGLYNEQFF. The CDR3 bases are TGTGCCAGCAGCGTAAGTCCGGGACTTTACAATGAGCAGTTCTTC. Drawing the rest from reference TRBV9 and TRBJ2-1, the complete variable domain is DSGVTQTPKHLITATGQRVTLRCSPRSGDLSVYWYQQSLDQGLQFLIQYYNGEERAKGNILERFSAQQFPDLHSELNLSSLELGDSALYFCASSVSPGLYNEQFFGPGTRLTVL.

The rearrangement links TRBV29-1 to TRBJ2-1, with a tentative D call TRBD2 (5 bases). There are 14 residues in the CDR3. The V end was cut by 6 bases, the J end by 2 bases, with 14 bases between. CDR1 is SQVTM and CDR2 is ANQGSEA in the germline V gene. The CDR3 sequence: CSVPRTGTYNEQFF. Here the CDR3 DNA reads TGCAGCGTACCACGGACGGGAACCTACAATGAGCAGTTCTTC.

This chain uses TRBV21-1 with TRBJ2-7; TRBD1, the table's D call, was not compared with the DNA. TRBV21-1 is deemed a pseudogene. The CDR3 contains 15 residues. CDR3: CASSKTGVDTYEQYF. CDR3 in DNA: TGTGCCAGCAGCAAAACTGGTGTCGACACCTACGAGCAGTACTTC.

This rearrangement joins TRBV28 to TRBJ2-7; 10 bases match TRBD2. V shed 6 bases and J 4 bases; nucleotides not matched to a gene: 6. In germline, CDR1 is MDHEN, CDR2 SYDVKM. The CDR3 spans 14 residues. CDR3 nucleotide sequence: TGTGCCAGCAGGCCTAGCGGGGGAAGATACGAGCAGTACTTC. Amino acid sequence: CASRPSGGRYEQYF.